The T cell receptor (beta chain) described here comes from a study of CD8 T cells in ankylosing spondylitis. V gave up 8 bases and J gave up 7 bases, with 14 bases separating them. This CDR3 contains 13 residues. Germline V gene sequence: CDR1 MNHEY, CDR2 SMNVEV (reference sequence). This clonotype was seen many times. MiXCR, applied by TCRdb to the 5' RACE reads, yields one record per CDR3 protein. The sample carries fewer than 250,000 distinct CDR3 sequences, under 12% recorded once. Sequenced material: blood, either unsorted or a sorted T cell fraction (not recorded which). This TCR was sampled from a male donor with ankylosing spondylitis or in good health (not recorded which). The chain joins TRBV27 to TRBJ2-2; D is possibly TRBD1 (5 bases). CDR3: CASSIRGGGELFF. The CDR3 coding sequence is TGTGCCAGCTCGATAAGGGGCGGCGGGGAGCTGTTTTTT.